This T cell receptor beta chain was sequenced in a study of identical twins. Overall study results and limits: An excess of low generation probability was shown by twin-shared out-of-frame alpha sequences. Twin sharing of out-of-frame TCR alpha was underestimated by models in monozygotic pairs. Abundant beta clonotypes from cord blood bore fewer insertions; memory repertoires lacked this pattern.

Each CDR3 protein gets one entry after TCRdb re-called the 5' RACE reads with MiXCR. The sample includes roughly 1,500,000 distinct CDR3 sequences, around 33% seen only once; the top ten take approximately 0.25%. Germline V CDR1 and CDR2: GTSNPN, SVGIG (reference sequence). V shed 3 bases and J shed 5 bases, with 20 bases lying between them. The CDR3 is made up of 15 amino acids. Notes on this clonotype: The antigen is undetermined.

The receptor's source is a newborn girl in good health. The rearrangement links TRBV30 to TRBJ2-7; D tentatively fits TRBD1 or TRBD2 (6 bases each). Material for sequencing was cord blood. CDR3: CAWRGVRGRSHEQYF. The DNA for the CDR3 is TGTGCCTGGAGAGGGGTCCGGGGGCGAAGTCACGAGCAGTACTTC.